This T cell receptor (beta chain) was sequenced during a study of T cell repertoires and HLA-DP antigens. Findings of the study overall: Clones undetected before culture averaged about 35% against one allele and 45% to 60% against the other.

The V and J ends lost 5 bases and 4 bases, in that order; junction bases with no gene match: 11. This CDR3 comprises 16 residues. The germline CDR1 and CDR2 sequences are SGHRS and YFSETQ. This clone was found a few times. Its antigen is not identified. Generated by immunoSEQ multiplex PCR, the TCRdb table keeps only in-frame clones and is missing some. The repertoire holds 90,000 to 130,000 clones, with 92% as singletons. The specimen sequenced was CD4+ T cells from PBMCs. The chain links TRBV5-1 to TRBJ2-3; TRBD1 aligns across 9 bases. This sequence originates from a woman under 30 in good health and CMV-seronegative. CDR3 in amino acids: CASRFQGQGRPDTQYF. DNA of the CDR3: TGCGCCAGCAGATTCCAGGGACAGGGACGACCAGATACGCAGTATTTT.